This T cell receptor beta chain was profiled in a study of tumor-infiltrating lymphocytes in primary liver carcinoma. Study-level background: Maximum tumor diameters ranged from roughly 4.2 to 10 cm, stage T1-T3 N0M0.

Findings and caveats of the study: The difference in top-250-clone fraction between tumors and blood was significant, favoring tumors (p = 0.039).

With respect to this clonotype: Its target is unknown.

With roughly 0.5 ug total RNA as template and a constant-region primer, TCR beta cDNA was made. Libraries covering TCR beta were generated through three nested multiplex PCR rounds (using a slightly modified ARM-PCR). For around 11 cycles apiece, the opening two PCR rounds ran with TRBV1-TRBV30 forward primers and a C-beta reverse primer. A single record per CDR3 protein comes from TCRdb applying MiXCR to the multiplex PCR reads. Here the sample spans tens of thousands of distinct CDR3 sequences, about three quarters being singletons. The CDR3 runs 16 residues. Germline CDR1 GTSNPN, CDR2 SVGIG (reference sequence). The ends were cut back, 3 bases at V and 4 bases at J, with 20 bases in the middle. Both RNA and DNA were isolated together from about 21-30 mg of bulk tissue that had not been sorted.

This sequence joins TRBV30 and TRBJ2-3; the D gene is possibly TRBD1 (5 bases). The sequenced material came from liver tumor tissue from sampling region 1. Regarding subset: tumor region T1, superior pole. This TCR derives from a man aged 40-50 years with primary liver carcinoma and hepatitis B virus infection. For the CDR3, the DNA is TGTGCCTGGAGAGCAATCGACCGGACAAGGGCAGATACGCAGTATTTT. Its protein is CAWRAIDRTRADTQYF.